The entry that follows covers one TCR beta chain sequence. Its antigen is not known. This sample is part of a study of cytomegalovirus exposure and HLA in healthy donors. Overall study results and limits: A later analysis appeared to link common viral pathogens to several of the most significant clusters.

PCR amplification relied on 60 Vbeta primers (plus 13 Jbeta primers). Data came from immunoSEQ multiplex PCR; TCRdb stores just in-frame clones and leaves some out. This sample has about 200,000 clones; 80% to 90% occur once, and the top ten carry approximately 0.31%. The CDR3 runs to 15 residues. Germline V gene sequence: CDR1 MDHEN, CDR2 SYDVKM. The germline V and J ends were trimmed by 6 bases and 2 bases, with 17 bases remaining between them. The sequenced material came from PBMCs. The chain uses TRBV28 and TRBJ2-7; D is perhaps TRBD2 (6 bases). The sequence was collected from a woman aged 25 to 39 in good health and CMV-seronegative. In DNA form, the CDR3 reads TGTGCCAGCAGCCGCCTTTTGGGGGAGGCCTACGAGCAGTACTTC. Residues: CASSRLLGEAYEQYF.